These T cell receptor beta chains were read from a single sample in a study of radiation and T cells in renal cell carcinoma. Method: immunoSEQ multiplex PCR; TCRdb's copy keeps in-frame clones and lacks some. The sample includes 85,000 to 100,000 clones, approximately 86% of them seen just once. The sample consisted of blood, taken from a patient whose treatment included radiotherapy and nephrectomy. These TCRs come from a man aged 45-65 years with renal cell carcinoma. Both conserved end residues are part of each CDR3. A D gene is named only where the DNA matches it firmly. Size is omitted from some rows. Given values are once, few, many or a class for expanded clones.

TRBJ1-1 | TRBV30 | - | TRBD1 | CAWSRQGRTEAFF | TGTGCCTGGAGCAGACAGGGGAGGACTGAAGCTTTCTTT
TRBJ1-6 | TRBV5-5 | - | TRBD1 | CASSRDRGFSPLHF | TGTGCCAGCAGCCGTGACAGGGGATTCTCACCCCTCCACTTT
TRBJ1-2 | TRBV6-5 | - | - | CASSYLKSGTQYGYTF | TGTGCCAGCAGTTACTTAAAATCCGGGACACAGTATGGCTACACCTTC
TRBJ2-2 | TRBV2 | once | - | CASSGVVAPGELFF | TGTGCCAGCAGCGGGGTGGTGGCCCCCGGGGAGCTGTTTTTT
TRBJ2-3 | TRBV11-2 | - | TRBD1 | CASSINRGLGTDTQYF | TGTGCCAGCAGCATCAACAGGGGGCTAGGCACAGATACGCAGTATTTT
TRBJ1-1 | TRBV7-9 | once | - | CASSPPGTIRTEAFF | TGTGCCAGCAGCCCACCGGGGACAATTAGGACTGAAGCTTTCTTT
TRBJ2-5 | TRBV7-9 | - | - | CASSLGQGIQETQYF | TGTGCCAGCAGCTTAGGTCAGGGTATCCAAGAGACCCAGTACTTC
TRBJ2-1 | TRBV6-5 | - | TRBD2 | CASSYSGGENNEQFF | TGTGCCAGCAGTTACTCGGGGGGGGAAAACAATGAGCAGTTCTTC
TRBJ2-7 | TRBV19 | - | - | CASSPIDSSSYEQYF | TGTGCCAGTAGCCCAATCGACAGTAGCTCCTACGAGCAGTACTTC
TRBJ2-2 | TRBV6-5 | - | TRBD1 | CASSGTGYTGELFF | TGTGCCAGCAGCGGGACAGGGTATACCGGGGAGCTGTTTTTT
TRBJ2-3 | TRBV5-6 | - | - | CASSGSGGTDTQYF | TGTGCCAGCAGCGGAAGCGGCGGCACAGATACGCAGTATTTT
TRBJ1-1 | TRBV7-9 | - | - | CASSLGRSVNTEAFF | TGTGCCAGCAGCTTAGGACGTAGTGTGAACACTGAAGCTTTCTTT
TRBJ2-7 | TRBV6-5 | - | - | CASSYRGYPKSYEQYF | TGTGCCAGCAGTTACAGGGGGTATCCGAAATCCTACGAGCAGTACTTC
TRBJ2-5 | TRBV6-1 | - | - | CASSDREVETQYF | TGTGCCAGCAGTGATCGGGAAGTGGAGACCCAGTACTTC
TRBJ2-7 | TRBV2 | - | - | CASGGRSSSYEQYF | TGTGCCAGCGGGGGCAGGTCGAGCTCCTACGAGCAGTACTTC
TRBJ2-7 | TRBV7-3 | - | - | CASSLSDDYEQYF | TGTGCCAGCAGCTTATCCGACGATTACGAGCAGTACTTC
TRBJ2-5 | TRBV21-1 | - | - | CASSKEQGKTQYF | TGTGCCAGCAGCAAAGAACAGGGGAAGACCCAGTACTTC
TRBJ1-2 | TRBV6-6 | - | - | CASSPRGYGYTF | TGTGCCAGCAGTCCCCGCGGGTATGGCTACACCTTC
TRBJ1-2 | TRBV7-2 | - | - | CASGGNYGYTF | TGTGCCAGCGGGGGAAACTATGGCTACACCTTC
TRBJ1-4 | TRBV19 | - | - | CASSSSETTNEKLFF | TGTGCCAGTAGTAGCAGTGAAACAACTAATGAAAAACTGTTTTTT
TRBJ2-7 | TRBV5-1 | once | TRBD1 | CASSSGTGERWSYEQYF | TGCGCCAGCAGTTCCGGGACAGGGGAAAGATGGTCCTACGAGCAGTACTTC
TRBJ1-2 | TRBV9 | once | - | CASSVGPYGYTF | TGTGCCAGCAGCGTAGGTCCGTATGGCTACACCTTC